This T cell receptor (beta chain) was found in a study of T-cell memory formation after mild COVID-19. Study as a whole: The two donors had largely donor-specific TCR clusters. Broader study findings: Contracting clones from day 15 to 85 showed balanced CD4/CD8; later expanders favored CD4+. CD4+ contracting clones were mainly CM and EM; CD8+ ones, EMRA. Pre-infection memory carried some responding clones, suggesting that cross-reactive memory joined.

Each CDR3 protein gets one entry after TCRdb re-called the 5' RACE reads with MiXCR. The sample yields approximately 410,000 distinct CDR3 sequences, about 25% seen once. Remarks on this clonotype: Its matching antigen is unknown.

Germline-derived CDR1 and CDR2 are MGHRA and YSYEKL. V lost 4 bases to trimming and J lost 3 bases; unmatched junction nucleotides: 9. The CDR3 length is 15 residues. The specimen sequenced was PBMCs or a T cell subset sorted from them (not recorded which). This sequence originates from an adult woman who had mild COVID-19 (a few samples of this study predate the infection). Cell type and time point are not known. This rearrangement joins TRBV4-1 to TRBJ2-7, with 7 positions matching TRBD1. CDR3 amino acids: CASSPTLRDSYEQYF. As DNA, the CDR3 is TGCGCCAGCAGCCCGACCCTCCGGGACAGCTACGAGCAGTACTTC.